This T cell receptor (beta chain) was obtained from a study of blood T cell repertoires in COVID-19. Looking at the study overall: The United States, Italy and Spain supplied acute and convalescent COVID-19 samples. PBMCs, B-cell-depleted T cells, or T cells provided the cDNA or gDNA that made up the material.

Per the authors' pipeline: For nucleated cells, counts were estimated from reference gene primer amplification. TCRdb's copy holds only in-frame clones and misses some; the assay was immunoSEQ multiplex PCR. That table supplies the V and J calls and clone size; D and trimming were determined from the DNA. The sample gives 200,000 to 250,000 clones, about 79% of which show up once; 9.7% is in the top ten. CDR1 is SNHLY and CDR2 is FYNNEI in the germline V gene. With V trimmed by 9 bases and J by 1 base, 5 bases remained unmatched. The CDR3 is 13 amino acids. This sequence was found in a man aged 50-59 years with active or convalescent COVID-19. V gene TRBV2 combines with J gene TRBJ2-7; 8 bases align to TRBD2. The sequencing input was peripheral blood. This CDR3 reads CAREAGESYEQYF. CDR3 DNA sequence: TGTGCCAGAGAAGCGGGAGAGTCCTACGAGCAGTACTTC.